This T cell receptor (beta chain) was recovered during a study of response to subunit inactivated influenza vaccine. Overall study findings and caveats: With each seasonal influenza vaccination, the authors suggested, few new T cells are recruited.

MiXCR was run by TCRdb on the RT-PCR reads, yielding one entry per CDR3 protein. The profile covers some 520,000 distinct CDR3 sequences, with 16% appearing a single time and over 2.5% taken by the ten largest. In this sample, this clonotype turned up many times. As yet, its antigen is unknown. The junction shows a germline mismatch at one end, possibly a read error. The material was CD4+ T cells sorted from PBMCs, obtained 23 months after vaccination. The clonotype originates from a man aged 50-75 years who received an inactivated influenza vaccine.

The CDR3 bases are TGTGCCAGCAGCCCAGGACAGGGTTCCTACGAGCAGTACTTC. Residues: CASSPGQGSYEQYF. The gene calls are TRBV5-1 and TRBJ2-7; 8 bases match TRBD1. This CDR3 is 14 amino acids long. CDR1 and CDR2 (germline): SGHRS, YFSETQ.